This T cell receptor beta chain emerged from a study of blood T cell repertoires in COVID-19. Across the whole study: The United States, Italy and Spain were the sources of the acute and convalescent COVID-19 samples. In each case, the material was cDNA or gDNA derived from T cells, B-cell-depleted T cells, or PBMCs.

Under the authors' procedure: The assay estimated nucleated cells by amplifying reference gene primers. Profiling relied on immunoSEQ multiplex PCR, and the TCRdb table lists in-frame clones only, not all of them. That table furnishes V, J and clone size, whereas the DNA furnished D and trimming. The sample lists approximately 65,000 clones; less than 85% were seen once. The germline CDR1 and CDR2 sequences are MDHEN and SYDVKM. The CDR3 consists of 12 residues. The germline V and J ends were trimmed by 7 bases and 6 bases, with 12 bases remaining between them. This clonotype was obtained from a man aged 60 to 69 with acute or convalescent COVID-19. This rearrangement joins TRBV28 to TRBJ1-1; no clear D. The sample comprised peripheral blood. CDR3 in amino acids: CASTQRGSEAFF. Written as DNA, the CDR3 is TGTGCCAGCACCCAGCGGGGATCTGAAGCTTTCTTT.